This T cell receptor beta chain was identified during a study of T cell responses to AZD1222 COVID-19 vaccine. Study-wide results and limits: Mostly white British, mostly female donors; authors suggested clonal diversity may be underestimated. Sampling that yielded the repertoires occurred only after the peak T cell response.

Concerning this clone itself: Its matching antigen is unknown.

Data came from immunoSEQ multiplex PCR; TCRdb stores just in-frame clones and leaves some out. The table lists 150,000 to 200,000 clones, around 94% of them singletons. CDR3 length: 16 residues. The J segment lost 5 bases and the V segment lost 0 bases, leaving 10 bases of the junction unmatched. CDR1 is SGHRS, CDR2 YFSETQ, per germline. This chain uses TRBV5-1 with TRBJ1-1; 7 bases agree with TRBD1. This receptor was identified in an adult in good health. Sequencing used peripheral blood, obtained on day 0 of AZD1222 vaccination. The CDR3 here is CASSLEGAGGGTEAFF. CDR3 DNA: TGCGCCAGCAGCTTGGAAGGAGCAGGGGGTGGAACTGAAGCTTTCTTT.